This T cell receptor (beta chain) was documented in a study of blood T cell repertoires in COVID-19. Whole-study context: COVID-19 samples, acute and convalescent, were from the United States, Italy and Spain. T cells, B-cell-depleted T cells, or PBMCs provided the cDNA or gDNA that served as material.

Authors' data handling: Amplification of reference gene primers provided the estimated nucleated cell counts. TCRdb's copy holds only in-frame clones and misses some; the assay was immunoSEQ multiplex PCR. The V and J calls and clone size come from that table; D and trimming were worked out from the DNA. Of about 200,000 clones listed, 90% are singletons. The CDR3 runs to 15 residues. Trimming shortened V by 3 bases and J by 1 base, and 9 bases separated the two germline ends. The germline V gene has CDR1 PRHDT and CDR2 FYEKMQ (reference sequence). The source material was peripheral blood. This receptor was identified in a man aged 50-59 years with acute or convalescent COVID-19. The chain recombines TRBV13 with TRBJ2-2, with TRBD2 as a possible D gene (6 bases). CDR3 in amino acids: CASSFSGLNTGELFF. The CDR3 nucleotides are TGTGCCAGCAGCTTTAGCGGTCTGAACACCGGGGAGCTGTTTTTT.